The sequence of this T cell receptor beta chain was determined in a study of T cells in Graves' hyperthyroidism and ophthalmopathy. Comment on this clonotype: What it recognizes is unknown.

Trimming took 0 bases from V and 3 from J; bases not matched to a gene: 1. Germline lookup yields CDR1 SQVTM and CDR2 ANQGSEA. The CDR3 has 14 amino acids. The CDR3 regions of TCR beta were amplified from RNA transcripts. First-round RT-PCR of the TCR CDR3 relied on the HTBI primer set. From the multiplex PCR reads, TCRdb called clonotypes with MiXCR, one entry per CDR3 protein. The sample consists of hundreds of thousands of distinct CDR3 sequences, just under 45% of them appearing once. Study-level results: Most thyroid clonotypes expanded above 0.001 appeared in blood too.

The sample taken for sequencing was peripheral blood or thyroid tissue (not recorded which). This clonotype was obtained from an adult man with Graves' disease, either hyperthyroidism or ophthalmopathy (not recorded which). The chain links TRBV29-1 to TRBJ1-1; TRBD1 agrees at 10 bases. In DNA, the CDR3 is TGCAGCGTTGAAGAGGGGACAGGGGACACTGAAGCTTTCTTT. Translating gives CSVEEGTGDTEAFF.